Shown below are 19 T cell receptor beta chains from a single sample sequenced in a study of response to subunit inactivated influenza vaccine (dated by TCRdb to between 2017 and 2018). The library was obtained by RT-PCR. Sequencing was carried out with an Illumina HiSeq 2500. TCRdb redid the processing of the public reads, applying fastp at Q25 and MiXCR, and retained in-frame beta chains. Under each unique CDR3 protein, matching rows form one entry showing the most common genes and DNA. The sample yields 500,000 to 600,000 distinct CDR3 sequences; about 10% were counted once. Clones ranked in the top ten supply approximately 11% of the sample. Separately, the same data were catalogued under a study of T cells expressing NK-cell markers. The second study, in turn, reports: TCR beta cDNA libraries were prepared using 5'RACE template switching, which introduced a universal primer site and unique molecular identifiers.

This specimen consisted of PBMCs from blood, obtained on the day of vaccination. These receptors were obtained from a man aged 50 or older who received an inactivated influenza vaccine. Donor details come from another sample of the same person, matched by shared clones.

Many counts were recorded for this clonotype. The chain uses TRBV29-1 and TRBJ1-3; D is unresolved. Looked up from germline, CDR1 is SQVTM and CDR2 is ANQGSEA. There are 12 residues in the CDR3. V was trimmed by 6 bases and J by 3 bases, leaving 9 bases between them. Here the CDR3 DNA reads TGCAGCGTGAGACCGGATGGAAACACCATATATTTT. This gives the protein CSVRPDGNTIYF.

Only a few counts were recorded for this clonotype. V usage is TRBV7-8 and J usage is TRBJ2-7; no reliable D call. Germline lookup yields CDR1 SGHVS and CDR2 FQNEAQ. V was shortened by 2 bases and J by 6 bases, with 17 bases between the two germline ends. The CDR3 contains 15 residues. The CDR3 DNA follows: TGTGCCAGCAGCTTATCCCGGACCCTGGCTACCGAGCAGTACTTC. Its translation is CASSLSRTLATEQYF.

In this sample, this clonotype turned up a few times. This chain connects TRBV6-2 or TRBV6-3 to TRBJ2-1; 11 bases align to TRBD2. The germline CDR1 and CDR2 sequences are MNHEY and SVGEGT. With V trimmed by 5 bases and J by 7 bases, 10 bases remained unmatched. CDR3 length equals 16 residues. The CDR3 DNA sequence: TGTGCCAGCAGTCCTCATCCGCTAGCGGGAGGAAATGAGCAGTTCTTC. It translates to CASSPHPLAGGNEQFF.

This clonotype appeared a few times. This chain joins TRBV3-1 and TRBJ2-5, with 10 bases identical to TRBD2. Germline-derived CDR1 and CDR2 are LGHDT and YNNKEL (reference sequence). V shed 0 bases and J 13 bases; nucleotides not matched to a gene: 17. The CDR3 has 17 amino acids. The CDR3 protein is CASSQDRRLAGVVQGYF. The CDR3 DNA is TGTGCCAGCAGCCAAGATAGGAGGCTAGCGGGGGTGGTGCAAGGGTACTTC.

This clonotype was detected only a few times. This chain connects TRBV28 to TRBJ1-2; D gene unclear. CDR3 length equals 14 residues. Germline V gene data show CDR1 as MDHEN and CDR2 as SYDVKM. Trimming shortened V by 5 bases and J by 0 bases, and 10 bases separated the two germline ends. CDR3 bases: TGTGCCAGCAGTATCGGAGGAACTAACTATGGCTACACCTTC. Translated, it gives CASSIGGTNYGYTF.

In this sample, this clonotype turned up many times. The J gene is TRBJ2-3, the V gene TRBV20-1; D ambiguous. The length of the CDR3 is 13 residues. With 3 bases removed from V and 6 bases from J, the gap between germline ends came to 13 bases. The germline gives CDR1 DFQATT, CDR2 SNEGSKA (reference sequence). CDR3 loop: CSARLLGPDTQYF. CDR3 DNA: TGCAGTGCTAGGTTACTCGGGCCGGATACGCAGTATTTT.

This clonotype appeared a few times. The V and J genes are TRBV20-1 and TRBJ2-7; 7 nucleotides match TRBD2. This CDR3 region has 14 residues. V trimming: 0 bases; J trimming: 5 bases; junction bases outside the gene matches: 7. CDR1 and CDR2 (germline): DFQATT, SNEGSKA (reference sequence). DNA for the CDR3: TGCAGTGCTAGAGATCTCAGCGGGATGGACGAGCAGTACTTC. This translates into CSARDLSGMDEQYF.

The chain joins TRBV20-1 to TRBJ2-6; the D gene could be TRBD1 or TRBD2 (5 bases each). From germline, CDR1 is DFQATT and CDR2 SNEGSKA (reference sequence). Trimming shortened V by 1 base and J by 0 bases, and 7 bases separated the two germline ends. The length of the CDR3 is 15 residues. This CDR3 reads CSARVGGSGANVLTF. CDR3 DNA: TGCAGTGCTAGAGTTGGGGGCTCTGGGGCCAACGTCCTGACTTTC.

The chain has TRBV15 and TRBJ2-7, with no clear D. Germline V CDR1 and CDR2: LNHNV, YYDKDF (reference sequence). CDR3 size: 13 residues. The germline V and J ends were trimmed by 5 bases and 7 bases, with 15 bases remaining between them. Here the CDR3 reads CATSSDRRVEQYF. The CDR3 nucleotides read TGTGCCACCAGCTCCGACCGAAGAGTGGAGCAGTACTTC.

The CDR3 region has the DNA TGCAGTGCTAGAGATTTCGACAGGGGAGGCTACACCTTC. Translation: CSARDFDRGGYTF. The chain carries TRBV20-1 and TRBJ1-2; 8 nucleotides match TRBD1. The CDR3 consists of 13 residues. V was pared by 0 bases and J by 8 bases, with 5 bases of the junction left unmatched. Germline lookup yields CDR1 DFQATT and CDR2 SNEGSKA (reference sequence).

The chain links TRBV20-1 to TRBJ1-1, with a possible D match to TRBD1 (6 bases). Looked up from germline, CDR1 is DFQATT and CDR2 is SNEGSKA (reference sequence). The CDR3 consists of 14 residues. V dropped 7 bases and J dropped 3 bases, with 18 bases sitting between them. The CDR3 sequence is CSGLSGGADTEAFF. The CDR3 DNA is TGCAGTGGGCTGTCCGGGGGCGCGGACACTGAAGCTTTCTTT.

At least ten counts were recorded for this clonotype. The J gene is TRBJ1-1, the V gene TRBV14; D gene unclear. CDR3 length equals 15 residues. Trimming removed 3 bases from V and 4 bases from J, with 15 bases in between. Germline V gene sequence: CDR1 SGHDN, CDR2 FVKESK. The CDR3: CASSHRGRWGTEAFF. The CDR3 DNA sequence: TGTGCCAGCAGCCATAGAGGACGTTGGGGCACTGAAGCTTTCTTT.

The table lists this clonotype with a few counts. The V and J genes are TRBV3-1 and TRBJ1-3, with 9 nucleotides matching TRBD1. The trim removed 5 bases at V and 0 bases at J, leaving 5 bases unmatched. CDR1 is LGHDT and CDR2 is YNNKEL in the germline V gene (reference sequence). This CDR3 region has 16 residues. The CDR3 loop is CASSKTGGRSGNTIYF. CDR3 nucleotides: TGTGCCAGCAGCAAGACAGGGGGACGCTCTGGAAACACCATATATTTT.

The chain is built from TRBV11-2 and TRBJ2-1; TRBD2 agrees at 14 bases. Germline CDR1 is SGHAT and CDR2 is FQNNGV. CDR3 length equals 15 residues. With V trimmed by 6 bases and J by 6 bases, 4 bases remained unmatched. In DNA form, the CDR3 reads TGTGCCAGCAGGCGACTAGCGGGGGGGCGCAATGAGCAGTTCTTC. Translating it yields CASRRLAGGRNEQFF. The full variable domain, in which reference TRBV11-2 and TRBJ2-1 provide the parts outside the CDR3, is EAGVAQSPRYKIIEKRQSVAFWCNPISGHATLYWYQQILGQGPKLLIQFQNNGVVDDSQLPKDRFSAERLKGVDSTLKIQPAKLEDSAVYLCASRRLAGGRNEQFFGPGTRLTVL.

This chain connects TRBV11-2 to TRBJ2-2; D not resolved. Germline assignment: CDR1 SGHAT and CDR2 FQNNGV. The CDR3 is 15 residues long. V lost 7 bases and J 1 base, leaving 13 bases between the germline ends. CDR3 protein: CASNPNLWNTGELFF. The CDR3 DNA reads TGTGCCAGCAACCCCAATCTGTGGAACACCGGGGAGCTGTTTTTT.

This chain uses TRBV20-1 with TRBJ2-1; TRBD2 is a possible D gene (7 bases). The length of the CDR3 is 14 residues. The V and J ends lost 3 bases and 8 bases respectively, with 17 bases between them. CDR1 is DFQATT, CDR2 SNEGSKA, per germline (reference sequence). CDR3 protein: CSASLGGAIDEQFF. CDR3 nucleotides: TGCAGTGCTAGTCTAGGGGGGGCTATCGATGAGCAGTTCTTC.

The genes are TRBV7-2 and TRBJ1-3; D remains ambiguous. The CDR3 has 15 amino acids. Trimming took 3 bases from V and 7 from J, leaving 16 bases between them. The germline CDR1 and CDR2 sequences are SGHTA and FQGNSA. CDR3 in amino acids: CASSFTAGTRNTIYF. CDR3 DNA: TGTGCCAGCAGCTTCACGGCAGGAACTAGGAACACCATATATTTT.

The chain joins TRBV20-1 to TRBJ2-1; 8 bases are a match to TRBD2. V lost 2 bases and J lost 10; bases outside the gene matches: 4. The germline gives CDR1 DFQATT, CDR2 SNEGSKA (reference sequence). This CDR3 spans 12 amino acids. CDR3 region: CSARLAGGEQFF. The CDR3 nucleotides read TGCAGTGCTAGACTCGCGGGAGGAGAGCAGTTCTTC.

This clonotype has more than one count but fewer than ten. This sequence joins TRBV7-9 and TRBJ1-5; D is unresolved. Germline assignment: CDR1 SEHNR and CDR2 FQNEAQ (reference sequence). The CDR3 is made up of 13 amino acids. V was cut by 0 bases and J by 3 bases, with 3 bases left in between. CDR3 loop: CASSLAINQPQHF. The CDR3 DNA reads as TGTGCCAGCAGCTTAGCTATCAATCAGCCCCAGCATTTT.